This T cell receptor (beta chain) was captured in a study of blood T cell repertoires in COVID-19. Study background: The analysed material was cDNA or gDNA that came from T cells, B-cell-depleted T cells, or PBMCs.

The authors' processing: Using reference gene primer amplification, nucleated cell counts were estimated. The protocol was immunoSEQ multiplex PCR, while the TCRdb copy is restricted to in-frame clones and leaves out a portion. V and J calls and clone size follow that table, whereas D and trimming were derived from the DNA. This sample has about 410,000 clones; roughly 90% occur once, and the top ten carry more than 1.4%. V was trimmed by 2 bases and J by 5 bases, leaving 6 bases between them. The germline V gene has CDR1 SGHVS and CDR2 FQNEAQ. The CDR3 length is 12 residues. The receptor was derived from a woman in her twenties or thirties with active or convalescent COVID-19. The sample consisted of peripheral blood. This chain joins TRBV7-8 and TRBJ2-5; D remains unclear. The CDR3, as DNA: TGTGCCAGCAGCTTATCCGGGGAGACCCAGTACTTC. It encodes CASSLSGETQYF.